The clone carrying this TCR beta chain was seen only once. Time point reported: peripheral blood 6 weeks after treatment start. The data were taken from a study of PD-L1 blockade in urothelial cancer. Assay used: immunoSEQ multiplex PCR; TCRdb lists only in-frame clones, some missing. Of approximately 91,000 clones listed, around four fifths are singletons. The length of the CDR3 is 14 residues. The germline CDR1 and CDR2 sequences are ENHRY and SYGVKD. The receptor was isolated from a man in his 70s with urothelial cancer. The sequencing here drew on PBMCs, taken around atezolizumab (anti-PD-L1) treatment. This rearrangement joins TRBV10-3 to TRBJ2-5; 9 bases match TRBD1. Matching the DNA end better, TRBJ2-7 makes the J call doubtful. The CDR3 region is CAISSGQGTYEQYF. CDR3 sequence (DNA): TGTGCCATCAGTTCGGGACAGGGAACCTACGAGCAGTACTTC.